The 24 T cell receptor beta chains below were found in one sample sequenced in a study of cytomegalovirus exposure and HLA in healthy donors. This PCR relied on a set of 60 Vbeta primers and 13 Jbeta primers. Libraries were prepared by immunoSEQ multiplex PCR; TCRdb keeps only in-frame clonotypes and omits some of them. Of about 160,000 clones listed, roughly 63% are singletons. Sequenced material: PBMCs. The source is a woman aged 60 to 75 in good health and CMV-seropositive.

The chain recombines TRBV11-3 with TRBJ2-3; weak D call: TRBD2 (6 bases). Trimming took off 1 base at V and 1 base at J, with 21 bases between the two ends. The CDR3 is 19 residues long. CDR1 and CDR2 from the germline V gene are SGHNT and YENEEA. CDR3 region: CASSLVRQRIAEGTDTQYF. As DNA, the CDR3 is TGTGCCAGCAGCTTAGTCCGGCAGCGGATAGCGGAGGGCACAGATACGCAGTATTTT.

The chain combines TRBV2 with TRBJ2-3, with 7 bases identical to TRBD2. The V gene's germline CDR1 is SNHLY and CDR2 FYNNEI. After removal of 6 bases from V and 0 bases from J, the junction contained 6 bases not matched to a gene. The CDR3 runs to 15 residues. The CDR3 loop reads CASRPLAVSTDTQYF. CDR3 bases: TGTGCCAGCAGACCCCTAGCGGTTAGCACAGATACGCAGTATTTT.

The rearrangement uses TRBV6-6 and TRBJ1-4; TRBD1 matches at 7 bases. CDR3 size: 13 residues. Germline trimming cut 10 bases from V and 7 bases from J; bases unmatched to any gene: 9. The V gene's germline CDR1 is MNHNY and CDR2 SVGAGI (reference sequence). The CDR3 is CATDREGGEKLFF. DNA of the CDR3: TGTGCCACCGACAGGGAAGGGGGTGAAAAACTGTTTTTT.

The genes are TRBV4-2 and TRBJ1-2; 9 bases agree with TRBD1. CDR3 length: 19 residues. V was pared by 2 bases and J by 0 bases, with 13 bases of the junction left unmatched. CDR1 and CDR2 from the germline V gene are LGHNA and YNFKEQ. The CDR3 bases are TGTGCCAGCAGCCAATCTCTTGGGGACAGGGCCCTTCCTAACTATGGCTACACCTTC. It translates to CASSQSLGDRALPNYGYTF.

In this sample, this clone turned up a few times. The chain joins TRBV27 to TRBJ2-1; 7 bases match TRBD2. Germline trimming cut 5 bases from V and 4 bases from J; bases unmatched to any gene: 11. This CDR3 is 16 amino acids long. Per germline, CDR1 MNHEY and CDR2 SMNVEV (reference sequence). CDR3 coding DNA: TGTGCCAGCAGTAACGACCCTAGCGGAGGATACAATGAGCAGTTCTTC. It yields the protein CASSNDPSGGYNEQFF.

V usage is TRBV21-1 and J usage is TRBJ2-7; TRBD2 is taken as the D call from the table, unchecked against the DNA. TRBV21-1 counts as a pseudogene. The CDR3 has 15 amino acids. The CDR3 region is CASRWLAGGSYEQYF. The CDR3 nucleotides are TGTGCCAGCCGGTGGCTAGCGGGAGGATCCTACGAGCAGTACTTC.

The J gene is TRBJ2-2, the V gene TRBV19, with 12 bases fitting TRBD2. The V gene's germline CDR1 is LNHDA and CDR2 SQIVND (reference sequence). The CDR3 spans 16 residues. J was trimmed by 5 bases and V by 4 bases; bases with no gene match: 5. The CDR3 DNA follows: TGTGCCAGTAGTAGGGGACTAGCGGGTCGTACCGGGGAGCTGTTTTTT. It codes for CASSRGLAGRTGELFF.

The chain couples TRBV7-9 to TRBJ2-7, with D maybe TRBD1 (6 bases). The CDR3 runs to 15 residues. Trimming cost V 1 base and J 2 bases, with 12 bases left between them. The germline gives CDR1 SEHNR, CDR2 FQNEAQ (reference sequence). For the CDR3, the DNA is TGTGCCAGCAGCTTAGGGGCCGGACAGCCCTACGAGCAGTACTTC. This gives the protein CASSLGAGQPYEQYF.

V usage is TRBV30 and J usage is TRBJ2-7; TRBD2 agrees at 7 bases. The CDR3 length is 13 residues. Trimming removed 0 bases from V and 6 bases from J; junction bases left unmatched: 5. Germline CDR1 reads GTSNPN; CDR2 reads SVGIG (reference sequence). This CDR3 is CAWSVSSSGEQYF. The CDR3 coding sequence is TGTGCCTGGAGTGTAAGTTCTAGCGGCGAGCAGTACTTC.

The chain has TRBV11-2 and TRBJ2-1, with unresolved D. The CDR3 covers 14 residues. Trimming took off 3 bases at V and 6 bases at J, with 12 bases between the two ends. Germline CDR1 and CDR2: SGHAT and FQNNGV. CDR3 region: CASSFGWRSNEQFF. CDR3 sequence (DNA): TGTGCCAGCAGCTTTGGGTGGAGATCCAATGAGCAGTTCTTC.

J is TRBJ2-1 and V is TRBV7-2; D is unclear. V shed 4 bases and J shed 7 bases, with 8 bases lying between them. The CDR3 totals 12 residues. CDR1 and CDR2 from the germline V gene are SGHTA and FQGNSA. CDR3 amino acids: CASSSQWNEQFF. CDR3 bases: TGTGCCAGCAGCTCGCAGTGGAATGAGCAGTTCTTC.

This chain links TRBV7-3 with TRBJ2-1, with 9 bases fitting TRBD2. The CDR3 is 15 residues long. V trimming: 2 bases; J trimming: 2 bases; junction bases outside the gene matches: 1. CDR1 and CDR2 (germline): SGHTA, FQGTGA. The CDR3 bases are TGTGCCAGCAGCTTATCTAGCGGGGCCTACAATGAGCAGTTCTTC. It translates to CASSLSSGAYNEQFF.

The rearrangement joins TRBV4-3 to TRBJ1-2; D might be TRBD1 (6 bases). The CDR3 covers 17 residues. The germline V gene encodes CDR1 LGHNA and CDR2 YSLEER. Deletions cut 0 bases from V and 4 bases from J, with 18 bases between. CDR3 nucleotides: TGCGCCAGCAGCCAAGATCCCCCGCCAACAGGGACCTATGGCTACACCTTC. Protein product: CASSQDPPPTGTYGYTF.

V gene TRBV7-2 combines with J gene TRBJ2-3; 9 bases are shared with TRBD2. This CDR3 spans 15 amino acids. V was pared by 2 bases and J by 4 bases, with 4 bases of the junction left unmatched. The germline V gene has CDR1 SGHTA and CDR2 FQGNSA. CDR3 nucleotide sequence: TGTGCCAGCAGCTTACAGGGACTAGCCGCAGATACGCAGTATTTT. Amino acids: CASSLQGLAADTQYF.

This rearrangement joins TRBV7-3 to TRBJ2-1; TRBD2 matches at 10 bases. CDR3 length equals 15 residues. Germline CDR1 reads SGHTA; CDR2 reads FQGTGA. With 5 bases clipped from V and 9 bases from J, the junction kept 10 bases outside the gene matches. In DNA form, the CDR3 reads TGTGCCAGCAGCGCAAACCTAGCGGGAGTTTCTGAGCAGTTCTTC. Translation gives CASSANLAGVSEQFF. Looking up the rest from reference TRBV7-3 and TRBJ2-1 gives the full variable domain: GAGVSQTPSNKVTEKGKYVELRCDPISGHTALYWYRQSLGQGPEFLIYFQGTGAADDSGLPNDRFFAVRPEGSVSTLKIQRTERGDSAVYLCASSANLAGVSEQFFGPGTRLTVL.

The chain uses TRBV9 and TRBJ2-1; 12 bases align to TRBD2. Germline CDR1 is SGDLS and CDR2 is YYNGEE. The CDR3 totals 15 residues. Trimming cost V 4 bases and J 7 bases; bases outside gene matches: 6. The CDR3 nucleotides read TGTGCCAGCAGCCCCCGACTAGCGGGAGTGAATGAGCAGTTCTTC. Amino acid sequence: CASSPRLAGVNEQFF.

The chain combines TRBV5-4 with TRBJ2-1; the D gene is possibly TRBD1 (6 bases). Trimming took off 0 bases at V and 4 bases at J, with 14 bases between the two ends. The CDR3 is 16 amino acids. The germline V gene encodes CDR1 SGHNT and CDR2 YYREEE (reference sequence). CDR3 sequence reads: CASSLVGGSGYNEQFF. The DNA for the CDR3 is TGTGCCAGCAGCTTGGTAGGGGGTTCCGGATACAATGAGCAGTTCTTC.

The rearrangement links TRBV30 to TRBJ2-1, with 13 bases identical to TRBD2. With 2 bases clipped from V and 4 bases from J, the junction kept 14 bases outside the gene matches. Germline-derived CDR1 and CDR2 are GTSNPN and SVGIG (reference sequence). The CDR3 has 19 residues. The DNA for the CDR3 is TGTGCCTGGAGTAGCGTAGAACTAGCGGGAGGGCCGGGTTACAATGAGCAGTTCTTC. This sequence encodes CAWSSVELAGGPGYNEQFF.

The rearrangement links TRBV7-6 to TRBJ2-5, with 8 bases lining up with TRBD2. The CDR3 spans 15 residues. J lost 5 bases, V lost 0 bases, and 5 bases had no gene match. CDR1 SGHVS and CDR2 FNYEAQ come from the germline V gene. CDR3 amino acids: CASSLALGGVETQYF. CDR3 in DNA: TGTGCCAGCAGCTTAGCGCTCGGGGGGGTGGAGACCCAGTACTTC.

J is TRBJ2-1 and V is TRBV4-3; TRBD2 is a possible D gene (5 bases). V was trimmed by 0 bases and J by 1 base, leaving 10 bases between them. Germline loops: CDR1 LGHNA, CDR2 YSLEER. The CDR3 sequence is 16 residues long. The CDR3 coding sequence is TGCGCCAGCAGCCAAGATCACCCGGGATCCTACAATGAGCAGTTCTTC. It is translated as CASSQDHPGSYNEQFF.

The chain carries TRBV4-3 and TRBJ2-7; D is undetermined. Germline V gene lookup returns CDR1 LGHNA and CDR2 YSLEER. The CDR3 sequence is 14 residues long. Trimming shortened V by 4 bases and J by 0 bases, and 10 bases separated the two germline ends. The CDR3 DNA is TGCGCCAGCAGCCCCCGCTTGAGCTCCTACGAGCAGTACTTC. Its protein is CASSPRLSSYEQYF.

CDR3 coding DNA: TGTGCCAGCAGCGCGAGCGCGGGGGGGGAGCAGTACTTC. This encodes CASSASAGGEQYF. V is TRBV11-2 and J is TRBJ2-7; 9 nucleotides line up with TRBD2. Trimming removed 5 bases from V and 7 bases from J; junction bases left unmatched: 6. Germline CDR1 is SGHAT and CDR2 is FQNNGV. This CDR3 comprises 13 residues. Variable domain in full (rest from reference TRBV11-2 and TRBJ2-7): EAGVAQSPRYKIIEKRQSVAFWCNPISGHATLYWYQQILGQGPKLLIQFQNNGVVDDSQLPKDRFSAERLKGVDSTLKIQPAKLEDSAVYLCASSASAGGEQYFGPGTRLTVT.

In DNA form, the CDR3 reads TGTGCCAGCAACTCCCTCGGGAGGCGGGAGACCCAGTACTTC. Residues: CASNSLGRRETQYF. The rearrangement joins TRBV28 to TRBJ2-5, with 7 bases matching TRBD2. Germline lookup yields CDR1 MDHEN and CDR2 SYDVKM. This CDR3 region has 14 residues. The junction had 10 bases not matched to a gene; V was cut back by 7 bases and J by 5 bases.

The chain carries TRBV5-1 and TRBJ2-7; D may be TRBD1 (6 bases). The germline V gene encodes CDR1 SGHRS and CDR2 YFSETQ. The CDR3 is 13 residues long. Deletions cut 4 bases from V and 6 bases from J, with 14 bases between. As DNA, the CDR3 is TGCGCCAGCAGCCCGTCGGGACACGTCGAGCAGTACTTC. It is translated as CASSPSGHVEQYF.